The TCR beta chain described here comes from a study of blood T cell repertoires in COVID-19. At the level of the study: The United States, Italy and Spain supplied acute and convalescent COVID-19 samples. PBMCs, B-cell-depleted T cells, or T cells were the source of the cDNA or gDNA that made up the material.

Germline V gives CDR1 SGHDN, CDR2 FVKESK. Germline trimming cut 3 bases from V and 2 bases from J; bases unmatched to any gene: 9. The CDR3 runs 17 residues. Study processing details: Scientists estimated how many nucleated cells there were by amplifying reference gene primers. TCRdb keeps only in-frame clones here, not all; method: immunoSEQ multiplex PCR. The V and J calls and clone size were taken over from that table, and D and trimming were inferred from the DNA. The sample contains a few hundred thousand clones, about 87% of which appear only once. This receptor was identified in a man aged 30 to 45 who had recovered from COVID-19. The sequenced sample was PBMCs or T cells enriched from blood (not recorded which). The chain recombines TRBV14 with TRBJ2-5; 10 nucleotides align to TRBD1. Here the CDR3 reads CASSHRDRGVGQETQYF. The CDR3 DNA follows: TGTGCCAGCAGCCACCGGGACAGGGGAGTTGGGCAAGAGACCCAGTACTTC.